This entry features one T cell receptor (beta chain) sequence. Its cognate antigen has yet to be identified. No base quality values were provided; no much bigger clone lies one nucleotide off. Receptors were amplified or captured by PCR. These reads were obtained on a NextSeq 500. The raw public data were reprocessed by TCRdb itself: fastp quality trimming at Q25, MiXCR clonotype calling, in-frame beta chains only. Rows are combined by CDR3 protein, so each entry shows the most common genes and DNA. A total of some 9,300 distinct CDR3 sequences appear in this sample, less than 40% of them only once. The top ten hold 9.5% to 13% of the sample. The sample originates from a study of immune characterization of retroperitoneal liposarcoma (dated by TCRdb to the late 2010s). The CDR1 and CDR2 encoded by the germline V gene are SGHTA and FQGNSA. Measured from the cysteine to the phenylalanine, the CDR3 is 18 residues long. The retained sequence is limited to the CDR3, 54 bases, with the frame set at the first base. V is cut by 3 bases and J by 4 bases, and the space between the germline ends is 21 bases.

Sequenced: tumor tissue. The V and J genes are TRBV7-2 and TRBJ2-2; perhaps TRBD1 is the D gene, with 7 bases matching. The receptor comes from a female donor with retroperitoneal liposarcoma. The CDR3 region: CASSFQGAGQRSTGELFF. The DNA reads as follows: TGTGCCAGCAGCTTTCAAGGTGCGGGACAGCGATCCACCGGGGAGCTGTTTTTT.